The 31 T cell receptor beta chains reported below all come from one sample, sequenced in a study of identical twins (TCRdb year 2016). To prepare the library, 5' RACE was applied. Data came from an Illumina HiSeq 2000. TCRdb reprocessed the public reads (quality trimming at Q25 with fastp, clone calling with MiXCR) and kept in-frame beta chains. Every entry covers one CDR3 protein and lists the most common genes and DNA from its rows. The sample data list fewer than 900,000 distinct CDR3 sequences, and 21% of these were observed just once. The ten most abundant clones make up 4% to 5.5% of the sample. This same sample was also taken into another study, of T cells expressing NK-cell markers.

Sequencing was performed on PBMCs. These receptors were taken from a woman aged 18 to 35 in good health.

This clonotype was observed a handful of times. The chain links TRBV7-2 to TRBJ2-7; 9 nucleotides line up with TRBD1. Germline V gives CDR1 SGHTA, CDR2 FQGNSA. V lost 1 base to trimming and J lost 7 bases; unmatched junction nucleotides: 14. The CDR3 runs to 17 residues. The CDR3 reads CASSLGNRGRSRKEQYF. As DNA, the CDR3 is TGTGCCAGCAGCTTAGGGAACAGGGGGCGCTCCAGGAAGGAGCAGTACTTC.

The rearrangement uses TRBV12-3 or TRBV12-4 and TRBJ2-1; tentative D call: TRBD2 (6 bases). V was shortened by 7 bases and J by 9 bases, with 13 bases between the two germline ends. This CDR3 is 12 amino acids long. The CDR3 here is CASTLAAGEQFF. The CDR3 bases are TGTGCCAGCACCTTAGCGGCGGGTGAGCAGTTCTTC.

The chain couples TRBV5-1 to TRBJ2-1; D is perhaps TRBD2 (5 bases). The ends were cut back, 0 bases at V and 9 bases at J, with 13 bases in the middle. Germline assignment: CDR1 SGHRS and CDR2 YFSETQ. The CDR3 has 14 amino acids. This CDR3 reads CASSLVIGIAEQFF. The CDR3 DNA reads TGCGCCAGCAGCTTGGTGATCGGGATCGCTGAGCAGTTCTTC.

This clonotype showed up just a few times. This rearrangement joins TRBV12-5 to TRBJ1-1; no clear D. This CDR3 contains 17 residues. Germline CDR1 and CDR2: LGHNT and FRNRAP. The V gene lost 6 bases and the J gene lost 3 bases, with 23 bases spanning the gap. The CDR3 nucleotides read TGTGCTAGTGGCTCCTACATGGGCCCAAAGGAAGACACTGAAGCTTTCTTT. This encodes CASGSYMGPKEDTEAFF. Drawing the rest from reference TRBV12-5 and TRBJ1-1, the complete variable domain is DARVTQTPRHKVTEMGQEVTMRCQPILGHNTVFWYRQTMMQGLELLAYFRNRAPLDDSGMPKDRFSAEMPDATLATLKIQPSEPRDSAVYFCASGSYMGPKEDTEAFFGQGTRLTVV.

J is TRBJ2-2 and V is TRBV9; D tentatively reads TRBD1 or TRBD2 (5 bases each). V was shortened by 1 base and J by 5 bases, with 12 bases between the two germline ends. The CDR3 sequence is 15 residues long. The germline gives CDR1 SGDLS, CDR2 YYNGEE. CDR3 sequence reads: CASSVTGTETGELFF. CDR3 bases: TGTGCCAGCAGCGTAACCGGGACGGAGACCGGGGAGCTGTTTTTT.

This clonotype has just a few counts. The chain employs TRBV6-1 and TRBJ2-5; TRBD1 is a possible D gene (6 bases). V was cut by 10 bases and J by 0 bases, with 12 bases left in between. CDR3 length: 13 amino acids. Germline CDR1 and CDR2: MNHNS and SASEGT. The CDR3 bases are TGTGCCACCTTTCGGACAGACCAAGAGACCCAGTACTTC. Translation: CATFRTDQETQYF.

This clonotype was seen only a few times. J is TRBJ2-7 and V is TRBV12-3 or TRBV12-4; maybe TRBD2 (6 bases). This CDR3 contains 16 residues. The V end lost 9 bases, the J end lost 6 bases, and 27 bases lay between the germline ends. The CDR3 DNA reads TGTGCCAGTACAACACGGGGGAGTTCCGATTTAGCCGAGCAGTACTTC. Protein sequence: CASTTRGSSDLAEQYF.

This clonotype has just a few counts. The rearrangement uses TRBV27 and TRBJ2-7, with 9 bases fitting TRBD2. CDR1 is MNHEY, CDR2 SMNVEV, per germline (reference sequence). The V and J ends lost 11 bases and 5 bases, in that order; junction bases with no gene match: 10. The CDR3 is 13 amino acids. CDR3 nucleotides: TGTGCCTCCCGGCTAGCGGGAATCGACGAGCAGTACTTC. Its translation is CASRLAGIDEQYF.

The V gene is TRBV5-1, the J gene TRBJ2-5, with 8 bases lining up with TRBD2. The CDR3 consists of 14 residues. The germline V gene has CDR1 SGHRS and CDR2 YFSETQ. After removal of 6 bases from V and 2 bases from J, the junction contained 6 bases not matched to a gene. The CDR3 loop reads CASNRGGGQETQYF. CDR3 in DNA: TGCGCCAGCAACCGAGGCGGGGGGCAAGAGACCCAGTACTTC.

J is TRBJ1-1 and V is TRBV2; no firm D call. The germline CDR1 and CDR2 sequences are SNHLY and FYNNEI. The CDR3 is 13 residues long. The germline V and J ends were trimmed by 7 bases and 1 base, with 10 bases remaining between them. CDR3 coding DNA: TGTGCCAGCAACTTTTATGCGAACACTGAAGCTTTCTTT. The encoded protein is CASNFYANTEAFF.

The chain carries TRBV7-9 and TRBJ2-2; no clear D gene. Trimming pared 2 bases from V and 4 bases from J, leaving 5 bases between. CDR1 SEHNR and CDR2 FQNEAQ come from the germline V gene (reference sequence). This CDR3 has 13 amino acids. The CDR3 DNA reads as TGTGCCAGCAGCTTACAAATCACCGGGGAGCTGTTTTTT. Translation: CASSLQITGELFF.

This clonotype was recorded a few times. The DNA for the CDR3 is TGCAGTGCAACGGGGACAGGGAACACTGAAGCTTTCTTT. Protein: CSATGTGNTEAFF. The rearrangement links TRBV20-1 to TRBJ1-1; 8 positions match TRBD1. The CDR3 is made up of 13 amino acids. The ends lost 6 bases at V and 1 base at J; junction bases unmatched: 4. Germline V gene sequence: CDR1 DFQATT, CDR2 SNEGSKA (reference sequence).

This chain uses TRBV11-2 with TRBJ2-4; 14 bases are a match to TRBD2. V gave up 5 bases and J gave up 6 bases; unmatched junction bases: 9. Germline values: CDR1 SGHAT, CDR2 FQNNGV. There are 17 residues in the CDR3. CDR3 in amino acids: CASSPGTSGSWGNIQYF. Written as DNA, the CDR3 is TGTGCCAGCAGCCCCGGGACTAGCGGGAGTTGGGGAAACATTCAGTACTTC.

The chain uses TRBV5-6 and TRBJ2-2, with D hard to call. Germline loops: CDR1 SGHDT, CDR2 YYEEEE. This CDR3 region has 16 residues. The V end was cut by 4 bases, the J end by 1 base, with 14 bases between. CDR3: CASSPPRHENTGELFF. The DNA for the CDR3 is TGTGCCAGCAGCCCACCCAGGCATGAGAACACCGGGGAGCTGTTTTTT.

V gene TRBV20-1 combines with J gene TRBJ2-7; D possibly uses TRBD1 or TRBD2 (5 bases each). The V end lost 3 bases, the J end lost 3 bases, and 12 bases lay between the germline ends. The germline gives CDR1 DFQATT, CDR2 SNEGSKA (reference sequence). The CDR3 extends over 13 amino acids. The CDR3 coding sequence is TGCAGTGCTAGGGGGGACCGCTTCTACGAGCAGTACTTC. It yields the protein CSARGDRFYEQYF.

V gene TRBV20-1 combines with J gene TRBJ2-3; D may be TRBD1 or TRBD2 (5 bases each). Germline V gene lookup returns CDR1 DFQATT and CDR2 SNEGSKA (reference sequence). The CDR3 totals 12 residues. Trimming removed 7 bases from V and 1 base from J, with 9 bases in between. The CDR3 sequence is CSGGTRTDTQYF. CDR3 coding DNA: TGCAGTGGGGGGACCCGCACAGATACGCAGTATTTT.

This clonotype was seen a handful of times. The J gene is TRBJ1-5, the V gene TRBV30; TRBD1 matches at 8 bases. The germline V gene encodes CDR1 GTSNPN and CDR2 SVGIG (reference sequence). The CDR3 loop spans 15 amino acids. J lost 7 bases, V lost 2 bases, and 10 bases had no gene match. The CDR3 bases are TGTGCCTGGAGTCCTCGGACAGGGCGAGGCCAGCCCCAGCATTTT. It yields the protein CAWSPRTGRGQPQHF.

The rearrangement joins TRBV6-2 or TRBV6-3 to TRBJ2-1, with D unresolved. Trimming removed 3 bases from V and 0 bases from J, with 18 bases in between. This CDR3 comprises 18 residues. CDR1 is MNHEY and CDR2 is SVGEGT in the germline V gene. The DNA for the CDR3 is TGTGCCAGCAGTTATGGGCCACGTCCCGAGAGCTCCTACAATGAGCAGTTCTTC. Translated: CASSYGPRPESSYNEQFF.

V is TRBV7-8 and J is TRBJ2-5, with 7 bases identical to TRBD2. The germline gives CDR1 SGHVS, CDR2 FQNEAQ. The V segment lost 5 bases and the J segment 4 bases; nucleotides outside the gene matches: 19. This CDR3 spans 18 amino acids. The CDR3 protein is CASSPRVVRRESRETQYF. Here the CDR3 DNA reads TGTGCCAGCAGCCCCAGGGTCGTGAGGCGGGAGTCTAGAGAGACCCAGTACTTC.

The chain joins TRBV7-9 to TRBJ2-7; D might be TRBD1 or TRBD2, each matching 5 bases. CDR3 length: 13 residues. The germline CDR1 and CDR2 sequences are SEHNR and FQNEAQ (reference sequence). V was clipped by 4 bases and J by 6 bases, with 13 bases between them. The CDR3 region is CASSSQLRGEQYF. The DNA of the CDR3 is TGTGCCAGCAGCTCCCAGTTGAGGGGCGAGCAGTACTTC.

This clonotype was picked up a small number of times. J is TRBJ1-1 and V is TRBV29-1; D is unresolved. The CDR3 length is 13 residues. With 0 bases removed from V and 10 bases from J, the gap between germline ends came to 15 bases. The germline gives CDR1 SQVTM, CDR2 ANQGSEA. The CDR3 here is CSVEDLQRTAAFF. In DNA, the CDR3 is TGCAGCGTTGAAGATCTTCAGCGGACGGCAGCTTTCTTT.

The J gene is TRBJ1-4, the V gene TRBV3-1; the D gene is possibly TRBD1 (6 bases). Between the trimmed V and J ends, which lost 11 bases and 4 bases, there was a span of 26 bases. The CDR3 is 17 amino acids. Germline V gene sequence: CDR1 LGHDT, CDR2 YNNKEL (reference sequence). In DNA form, the CDR3 reads TGTGCCTCCTCCCAGCATGTCGCTTGGACAGATAATGAAAAACTGTTTTTT. Protein product: CASSQHVAWTDNEKLFF.

This chain links TRBV5-5 with TRBJ2-5; no clear D gene. The CDR3 extends over 13 amino acids. Germline CDR1 and CDR2: SGHKS and YYEKEE (reference sequence). The V end was cut by 1 base, the J end by 9 bases, with 13 bases between. The chain's CDR3 is CASSLTTNQPQYF. DNA for the CDR3: TGTGCCAGCAGCTTGACGACGAACCAGCCCCAGTACTTC.

The chain joins TRBV27 to TRBJ2-7; D might be TRBD1 or TRBD2, each matching 6 bases. Germline V lookup: CDR1 MNHEY, CDR2 SMNVEV (reference sequence). The V end was cut by 5 bases, the J end by 5 bases, with 13 bases between. The CDR3 has 13 amino acids. The DNA for the CDR3 is TGTGCCAGCAGTATCCTTAGGGGGGACGAGCAGTACTTC. Translated, it gives CASSILRGDEQYF.

V gene TRBV11-1 combines with J gene TRBJ2-7; 9 nucleotides agree with TRBD1. With 0 bases clipped from V and 0 bases from J, the junction kept 18 bases outside the gene matches. The germline CDR1 and CDR2 sequences are SGHAT and FQDESV (reference sequence). The CDR3 spans 21 residues. The chain's CDR3 is CASSLAVGTGGLLTRSYEQYF. The CDR3 nucleotides are TGTGCCAGCAGCTTAGCGGTCGGAACAGGGGGCCTCTTAACCCGCTCCTACGAGCAGTACTTC.

This clonotype was recorded at least ten times. J is TRBJ1-4 and V is TRBV5-1, with no clear D. Germline loops: CDR1 SGHRS, CDR2 YFSETQ. CDR3 size: 16 residues. V lost 0 bases to trimming and J lost 4 bases, with 13 bases between them. The CDR3 region has the DNA TGCGCCAGCAGCTTGGGAGGGCTGGGCAGTAATGAAAAACTGTTTTTT. Its protein is CASSLGGLGSNEKLFF.

This clonotype was picked up a small number of times. The chain couples TRBV20-1 to TRBJ2-5, with 7 bases that match TRBD2. The germline V gene encodes CDR1 DFQATT and CDR2 SNEGSKA (reference sequence). This CDR3 has 11 amino acids. V was pared by 5 bases and J by 9 bases, with 6 bases of the junction left unmatched. DNA for the CDR3: TGCAGTGCTTCTAGTAGCGGGCCCCAGTACTTC. This translates into CSASSSGPQYF.

This clonotype was seen more than once but under ten times. V usage is TRBV7-6 and J usage is TRBJ2-3, with 7 bases matching TRBD2. CDR3 length: 15 amino acids. CDR1 is SGHVS and CDR2 is FNYEAQ in the germline V gene. Trimming at V came to 1 base and at J to 2 bases, leaving 3 bases not matched to a gene. The CDR3 DNA is TGTGCCAGCAGCTTAGGGGGGGGGATCACAGATACGCAGTATTTT. Amino acid sequence: CASSLGGGITDTQYF.

The rearrangement uses TRBV11-2 and TRBJ2-7, with 9 bases lining up with TRBD1. Germline lookup yields CDR1 SGHAT and CDR2 FQNNGV. Trimming cost V 5 bases and J 2 bases; bases outside gene matches: 4. The CDR3 totals 14 residues. The CDR3 DNA follows: TGTGCCAGCAGCGTAGGACAGGGGACCTACGAGCAGTACTTC. Its protein product is CASSVGQGTYEQYF. The full variable domain, completed using reference TRBV11-2 and TRBJ2-7, is EAGVAQSPRYKIIEKRQSVAFWCNPISGHATLYWYQQILGQGPKLLIQFQNNGVVDDSQLPKDRFSAERLKGVDSTLKIQPAKLEDSAVYLCASSVGQGTYEQYFGPGTRLTVT.

This clonotype was counted at least ten times. The rearrangement joins TRBV6-4 to TRBJ2-3; possibly TRBD2 for D (7 bases). Germline values: CDR1 MRHNA, CDR2 SNTAGT. The V end was cut by 2 bases, the J end by 3 bases, with 15 bases between. This CDR3 is 16 amino acids long. CDR3 bases: TGTGCCAGCAGTGACCCCCCGGGGGGACAAACAGATACGCAGTATTTT. This codes for CASSDPPGGQTDTQYF.

This chain connects TRBV7-2 to TRBJ2-2; TRBD2 is a possible D gene (5 bases). Germline V CDR1 and CDR2: SGHTA, FQGNSA. The CDR3 runs 13 residues. Trimming removed 6 bases from V and 5 bases from J, with 10 bases in between. The CDR3 DNA reads TGTGCCAGCAGTTCCCAGCGGACCGGGGAGCTGTTTTTT. This encodes CASSSQRTGELFF.